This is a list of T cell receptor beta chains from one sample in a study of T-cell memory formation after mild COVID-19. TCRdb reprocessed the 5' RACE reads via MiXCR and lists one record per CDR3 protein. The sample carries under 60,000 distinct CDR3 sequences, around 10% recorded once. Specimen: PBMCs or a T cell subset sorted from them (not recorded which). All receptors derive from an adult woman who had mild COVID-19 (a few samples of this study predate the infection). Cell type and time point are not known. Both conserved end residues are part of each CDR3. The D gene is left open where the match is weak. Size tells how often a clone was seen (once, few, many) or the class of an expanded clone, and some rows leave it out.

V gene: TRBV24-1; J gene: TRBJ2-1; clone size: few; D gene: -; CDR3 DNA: TGTGCCACCAGTGATTTGATGGGGTTGGGCGATGAGCAGTTCTTC; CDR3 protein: CATSDLMGLGDEQFF
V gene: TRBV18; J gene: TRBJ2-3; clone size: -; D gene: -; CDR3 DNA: TGTGCCAGCGCTCGTCCCGGGGGTACGCAGTATTTT; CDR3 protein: CASARPGGTQYF
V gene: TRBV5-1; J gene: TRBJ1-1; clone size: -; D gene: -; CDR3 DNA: TGCGCCAGCAGCTTGGCAGGGGCTGGTGTGTACACTGAAGCTTTCTTT; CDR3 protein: CASSLAGAGVYTEAFF
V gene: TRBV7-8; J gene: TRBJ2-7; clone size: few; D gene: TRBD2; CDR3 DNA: TGTGCCAGCAGCTACGGGAGGGCCCTCGAGCAGTACTTC; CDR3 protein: CASSYGRALEQYF
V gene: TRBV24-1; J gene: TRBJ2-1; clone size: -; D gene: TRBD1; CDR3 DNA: TGTGCCACCAGTGATACGTCCGCGACAGGGGGCCACAATGAGCAGTTCTTC; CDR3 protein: CATSDTSATGGHNEQFF
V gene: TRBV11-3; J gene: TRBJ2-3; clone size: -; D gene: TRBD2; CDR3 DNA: TGTGCCAGCAGCTTAGGCGGGGGGAGCACAGATACGCAGTATTTT; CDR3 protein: CASSLGGGSTDTQYF
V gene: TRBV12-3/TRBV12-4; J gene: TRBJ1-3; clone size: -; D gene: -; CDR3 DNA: TGTGCCAGCATCCCTTCGACAGACTCTGGAAACACCATATATTTT; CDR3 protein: CASIPSTDSGNTIYF
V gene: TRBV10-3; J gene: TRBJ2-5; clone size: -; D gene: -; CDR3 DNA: TGTGCCATCAGTGAGACAGAGACCCAGTACTTC; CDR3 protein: CAISETETQYF
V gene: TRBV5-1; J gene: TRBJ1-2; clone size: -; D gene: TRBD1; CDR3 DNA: TGCGCCAGCAGCCCCTCCCAGGGGGGTCTGAGCTATGGCTACACCTTC; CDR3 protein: CASSPSQGGLSYGYTF
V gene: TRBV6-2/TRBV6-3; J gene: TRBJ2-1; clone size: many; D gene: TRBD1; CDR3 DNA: TGTGCCAGCAGTTACTCGAAGGGGACAGGGGTAAATGAGCAGTTCTTC; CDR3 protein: CASSYSKGTGVNEQFF
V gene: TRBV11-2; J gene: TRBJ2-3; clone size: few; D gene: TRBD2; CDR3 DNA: TGTGCCAGCAGCTTATACGGCGGGGGGGCGAAAGATACGCAGTATTTT; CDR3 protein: CASSLYGGGAKDTQYF
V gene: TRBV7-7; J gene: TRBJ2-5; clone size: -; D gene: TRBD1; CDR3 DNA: TGTGCTAGCAGCTTAGACGGACAGGCCCAAGAGACCCAGTACTTC; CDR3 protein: CASSLDGQAQETQYF
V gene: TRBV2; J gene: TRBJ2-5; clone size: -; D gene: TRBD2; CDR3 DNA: TGTGCCAGCAGCGGGGGGGAGACCCAGTACTTC; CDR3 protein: CASSGGETQYF
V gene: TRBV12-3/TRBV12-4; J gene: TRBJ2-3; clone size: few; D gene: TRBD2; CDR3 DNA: TGTGCCAGCAGTTTATGGGCGGGGGATGGCACAGATACGCAGTATTTT; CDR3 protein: CASSLWAGDGTDTQYF
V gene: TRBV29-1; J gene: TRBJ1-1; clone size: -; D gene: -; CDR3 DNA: TGCAGCGGTTACGGGGGGAACACTGAAGCTTTCTTT; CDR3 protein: CSGYGGNTEAFF
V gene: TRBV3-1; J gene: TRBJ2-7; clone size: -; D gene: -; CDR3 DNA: TGTGCCAGCAGCCCGGACATGTACTCCTACGAGCAGTACTTC; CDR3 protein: CASSPDMYSYEQYF
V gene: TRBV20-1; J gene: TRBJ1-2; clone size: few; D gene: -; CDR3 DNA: TGCAGTGCTAGACCTCCTTCTGGCTACACCTTC; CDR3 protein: CSARPPSGYTF
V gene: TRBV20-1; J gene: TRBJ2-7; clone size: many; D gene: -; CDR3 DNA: TGCAGTGCCCACAGGCAGGGGCAATACGAGCAGTACTTC; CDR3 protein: CSAHRQGQYEQYF
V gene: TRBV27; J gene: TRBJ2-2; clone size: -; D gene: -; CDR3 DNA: TGTGCCATCGGTAGAGGGGGTTGGACCGGGGAGCTGTTTTTT; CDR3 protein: CAIGRGGWTGELFF
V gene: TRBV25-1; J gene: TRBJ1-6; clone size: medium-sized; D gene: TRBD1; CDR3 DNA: TGTGCCAGCAGCAACACCAACCAGGGGGGGAATTCACCCCTCCACTTT; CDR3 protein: CASSNTNQGGNSPLHF
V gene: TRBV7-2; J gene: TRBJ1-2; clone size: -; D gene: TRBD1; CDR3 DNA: TGTGCCAGCAGCTTTACCCAGGGGGCGCCGATCTATGGCTACACCTTC; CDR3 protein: CASSFTQGAPIYGYTF
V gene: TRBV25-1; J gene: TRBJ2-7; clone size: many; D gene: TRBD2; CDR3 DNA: TGTGCCAGCTCGGGGGGGAGCGGGGGACAAACCTACGAGCAGTACTTC; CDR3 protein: CASSGGSGGQTYEQYF
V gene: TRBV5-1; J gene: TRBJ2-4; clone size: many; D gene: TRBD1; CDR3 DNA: TGCGCCAGCAGCTTGGCCCAGGGGGACATTCAGTACTTC; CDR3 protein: CASSLAQGDIQYF
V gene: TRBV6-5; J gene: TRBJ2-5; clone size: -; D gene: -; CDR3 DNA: TGTGCCAGCAGCCCTGAAGGTGGGATTGAAAAGACCCAGTACTTC; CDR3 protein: CASSPEGGIEKTQYF
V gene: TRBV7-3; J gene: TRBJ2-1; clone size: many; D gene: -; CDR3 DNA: TGTGCCAGCAGCCTCGGATCCTACAATGAGCAGTTCTTC; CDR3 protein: CASSLGSYNEQFF
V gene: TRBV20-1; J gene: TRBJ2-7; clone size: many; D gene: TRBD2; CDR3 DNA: TGCAGTGCCAGTTTCAGGACTAGCGGGTCCGGGCAGTACTTC; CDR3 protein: CSASFRTSGSGQYF
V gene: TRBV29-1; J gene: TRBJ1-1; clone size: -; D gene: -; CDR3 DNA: TGCAGCGTGACCCCCCAGGGATGGGCGGTGACTGAAGCTTTCTTT; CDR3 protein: CSVTPQGWAVTEAFF
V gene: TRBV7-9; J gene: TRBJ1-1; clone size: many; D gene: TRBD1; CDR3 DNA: TGTGCCAGCAGCCATGGACAGGGGGGCACTGAAGCTTTCTTT; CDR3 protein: CASSHGQGGTEAFF
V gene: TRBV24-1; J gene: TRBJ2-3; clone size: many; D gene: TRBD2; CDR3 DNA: TGTGCCACCAGTCGAGGGACTAGCGGGAGGGCCGGCACAGATACGCAGTATTTT; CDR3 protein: CATSRGTSGRAGTDTQYF
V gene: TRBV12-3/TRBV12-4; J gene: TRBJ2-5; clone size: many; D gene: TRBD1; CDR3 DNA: TGTGCCAGCAGTCGACTAACAGGGGGAGGGACCCAGTACTTC; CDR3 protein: CASSRLTGGGTQYF
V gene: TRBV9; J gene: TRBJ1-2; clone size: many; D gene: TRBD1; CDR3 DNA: TGTGCCAGCAGCGTCATGGACAGGGGCCCCTATGGCTACACCTTC; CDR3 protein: CASSVMDRGPYGYTF
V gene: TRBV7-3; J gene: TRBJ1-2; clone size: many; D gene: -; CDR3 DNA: TGTGCCAGCAGCCCCTCGACAGGAGATGGCTACACCTTC; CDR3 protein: CASSPSTGDGYTF
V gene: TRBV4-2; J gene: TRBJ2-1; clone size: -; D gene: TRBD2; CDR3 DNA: TGTGCCAGCAGCCAAGTGTACGTCCCCCCTTACGGGACTAGCGACCATAATGAGCAGTTCTTC; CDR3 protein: CASSQVYVPPYGTSDHNEQFF
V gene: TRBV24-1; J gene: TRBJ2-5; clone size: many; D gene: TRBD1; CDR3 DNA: TGTGCCACCAGTGAATCCGGGACAGGGGGCAAGACCCAGTACTTC; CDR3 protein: CATSESGTGGKTQYF
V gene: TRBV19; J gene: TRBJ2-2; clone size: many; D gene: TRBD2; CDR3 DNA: TGTGCCAGTAGTATAGGGGGACTAGCGAACACCGGGGAGCTGTTTTTT; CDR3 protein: CASSIGGLANTGELFF
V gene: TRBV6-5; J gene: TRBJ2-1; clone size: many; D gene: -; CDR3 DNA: TGTGCCAGCAGTGCGCCGGAAAGGGGGGGCCATGAGCAGTTCTTC; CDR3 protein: CASSAPERGGHEQFF